This TCR beta chain is drawn from a study of blood T cell repertoires in COVID-19. Study-wide context: Acute and convalescent COVID-19 specimens originated in the United States, Italy and Spain. T cells, B-cell-depleted T cells, or PBMCs supplied cDNA or gDNA.

Original analysis: Nucleated cell counts were estimated from reference gene primer amplification. Profiled with immunoSEQ multiplex PCR; TCRdb holds only in-frame clones, not every one. Clone size and the V and J calls come from that table; the DNA yielded D and trimming. Here the sample spans roughly 80,000 clones, approximately 86% being singletons. The sample comprised peripheral blood. The source of this sequence is a woman over 75 with acute or convalescent COVID-19.

DNA of the CDR3: TGTGCCATCAGTGAGTCTAGCGGGAGAGAGGATACGCAGTATTTT. Its translation: CAISESSGREDTQYF. The genes are TRBV10-3 and TRBJ2-3, with 9 bases lining up with TRBD2. The V gene end was trimmed by 0 bases and the J gene end by 6 bases; junction bases not matched to a gene: 4. CDR3 size: 15 residues. CDR1 is ENHRY, CDR2 SYGVKD, per germline.